A selection of T cell receptor beta chains follows, all from one sample in a study of T-cell reconstitution after alpha-beta-depleted transplantation in children. TCRdb passed the PCR reads through MiXCR, listing each CDR3 protein once. The sample holds roughly 400,000 distinct CDR3 sequences, 43% seen once. The sample in question was PBMCs, obtained before TCRalphabeta/CD19-depleted stem cell transplant. These receptors were collected from a girl aged 2 to 9 with aplastic anemia, due to receive a stem cell transplant. CDR3s include the opening cysteine and the closing phenylalanine or tryptophan. D genes are given only for firm matches. Only some rows state a clone size, as once, few, many or a class for expanded clones.

J | V | size | D | CDR3 | DNA
TRBJ2-2 | TRBV3-1 | - | - | CASTTRDDTGELFF | TGTGCCAGCACCACTCGAGACGACACCGGGGAGCTGTTTTTT
TRBJ2-7 | TRBV20-1 | - | TRBD2 | CSARDRGRSSYEQYF | TGCAGTGCTAGAGATCGCGGGAGAAGCTCCTACGAGCAGTACTTC
TRBJ2-1 | TRBV5-5 | - | TRBD1 | CASSLAGQGYNEQFF | TGTGCCAGCAGCTTGGCGGGACAGGGTTACAATGAGCAGTTCTTC
TRBJ2-1 | TRBV20-1 | many | TRBD2 | CSARNGGRANEQFF | TGCAGTGCTAGAAATGGCGGGAGGGCCAATGAGCAGTTCTTC
TRBJ2-1 | TRBV15 | - | - | CATSTDNLASAGNEQFF | TGTGCCACCAGCACCGATAATTTAGCTAGCGCGGGCAATGAGCAGTTCTTC
TRBJ2-7 | TRBV3-1 | many | - | CASSQQGSYEQYF | TGTGCCAGCAGCCAACAGGGATCCTACGAGCAGTACTTC
TRBJ2-7 | TRBV20-1 | - | TRBD1 | CSSLDRGSYEQYF | TGCAGTTCTTTGGACAGGGGTTCCTACGAGCAGTACTTC
TRBJ2-5 | TRBV4-1 | few | - | CASSQVIAVQETQYF | TGCGCCAGCAGCCAAGTTATAGCGGTACAAGAGACCCAGTACTTC
TRBJ2-2 | TRBV6-6 | once | - | CASRTFEELFF | TGTGCCAGCCGGACCTTTGAGGAGCTGTTTTTT
TRBJ2-1 | TRBV10-3 | - | - | CAISEVQGNNEQFF | TGTGCCATCAGTGAGGTACAGGGTAACAATGAGCAGTTCTTC